These 19 T cell receptor beta chains share one sample of origin, sequenced in a study of shared clonotypes between healthy human individuals. Generated by immunoSEQ multiplex PCR, the TCRdb table keeps only in-frame clones and is missing some. The data contain some 1 million clones, around 74% of them singletons. The specimen sequenced was memory CD4+ T cells sorted from blood. Subset: CD45RA-negative fraction. The receptors were sampled from a man younger than 35 in good health.

The rearrangement links TRBV5-4 to TRBJ2-3; TRBD2 agrees at 11 bases. Germline assignment: CDR1 SGHNT and CDR2 YYREEE (reference sequence). This CDR3 spans 13 amino acids. Unmatched junction bases numbered 9, after V lost 3 bases and J lost 15 bases. The CDR3 sequence: CASSSPGLAEPYF. CDR3 in DNA: TGTGCCAGCAGCTCCCCGGGACTAGCGGAACCCTATTTT.

A note on this clone: Distinct nucleotide sequences in the sample also encode this CDR3. The rearrangement links TRBV5-1 to TRBJ2-1; D may match TRBD1 or TRBD2 (5 bases each). Trimming cost V 0 bases and J 7 bases, with 11 bases left between them. Per germline, CDR1 SGHRS and CDR2 YFSETQ. The CDR3 has 14 residues. CDR3 coding DNA: TGCGCCAGCAGCTTGGAGGGACGTGGGAATGAGCAGTTCTTC. Amino acids: CASSLEGRGNEQFF.

In this sample, this clone turned up once. The genes are TRBV5-3 and TRBJ2-7, with 7 positions matching TRBD2. TRBV5-3 is annotated as an ORF whose role is uncertain. There are 13 residues in the CDR3. V shed 7 bases, J shed 1 base, and the junction held 5 bases outside the gene matches. CDR3 amino acids: CARRTSRSYEQYF. CDR3 nucleotides: TGTGCCAGACGGACTAGTCGATCCTACGAGCAGTACTTC.

The chain links TRBV18 to TRBJ2-1, with D possibly matching TRBD1 (6 bases). Germline V gene lookup returns CDR1 KGHSH and CDR2 LQKENI. This CDR3 comprises 16 residues. The V end lost 2 bases, the J end lost 5 bases, and 16 bases lay between the germline ends. Here the CDR3 DNA reads TGTGCCAGCTCACCAACAAGTACAGGGTACGACAATGAGCAGTTCTTC. This encodes CASSPTSTGYDNEQFF.

This sequence joins TRBV9 and TRBJ1-5, with 9 bases fitting TRBD1. V lost 1 base, J lost 4 bases, and 3 bases stayed unmatched. The CDR3 is 15 amino acids. Germline V gene lookup returns CDR1 SGDLS and CDR2 YYNGEE. The CDR3 DNA reads TGTGCCAGCAGCGTAACAGGGGGCTTGAATCAGCCCCAGCATTTT. Amino acids: CASSVTGGLNQPQHF.

CDR3 sequence (DNA): TGTGCCAGCATTGTACAGGGCAGGAATAATGAAAAACTGTTTTTT. This translates into CASIVQGRNNEKLFF. The rearrangement links TRBV2 to TRBJ1-4; perhaps TRBD1 as D (6 bases). V was pared by 7 bases and J by 4 bases, with 16 bases between. CDR3 size: 15 residues. From germline, CDR1 is SNHLY and CDR2 FYNNEI.

Notes on this clone: Additional DNA sequences in this sample encode the identical CDR3. This chain uses TRBV5-1 with TRBJ2-3; D might be TRBD1 (8 bases). V was trimmed by 4 bases and J by 3 bases, leaving 15 bases between them. The CDR3 contains 15 residues. Germline V gives CDR1 SGHRS, CDR2 YFSETQ. The CDR3 spells CASSPGQGGTDTQYF. The CDR3 bases are TGCGCCAGCAGCCCCGGACAGGGAGGGACAGATACGCAGTATTTT.

This clone was detected a few times. V gene TRBV21-1 combines with J gene TRBJ2-7; the D call in the table, TRBD1, was not verified against the DNA. TRBV21-1 is listed as a pseudogene. The length of the CDR3 is 14 residues. Here the CDR3 DNA reads TGTGCCAGCAGCGATACAGGCAAACCCTACGAGCAGTACTTC. Translation gives CASSDTGKPYEQYF.

This clone was detected a few times. The chain recombines TRBV10-3 with TRBJ2-3, with TRBD2 as a possible D gene (5 bases). The CDR3 totals 15 residues. V was pared by 3 bases and J by 4 bases, with 14 bases between. CDR1 and CDR2 from the germline V gene are ENHRY and SYGVKD. The CDR3 DNA sequence: TGTGCCATCAGTGATTCCCGGGCGGGTGCAGATACGCAGTATTTT. This codes for CAISDSRAGADTQYF.

This clone was observed once. This chain connects TRBV7-2 to TRBJ2-7; 14 nucleotides match TRBD2. The CDR3 extends over 17 amino acids. Germline loops: CDR1 SGHTA, CDR2 FQGNSA. Trimming took 5 bases from V and 1 from J; bases not matched to a gene: 7. The CDR3 bases are TGTGCCAGCAGCCGGACTAGCGGGGGGACTAGATCCTACGAGCAGTACTTC. This sequence encodes CASSRTSGGTRSYEQYF.

This clone was detected ten times or more. The rearrangement joins TRBV6-1 to TRBJ2-7, with TRBD2 matching 13 bases. Trimming removed 1 base from V and 6 bases from J; junction bases left unmatched: 3. CDR1 MNHNS and CDR2 SASEGT come from the germline V gene. This CDR3 spans 15 amino acids. The CDR3 coding sequence is TGTGCCAGCAGTGAAGAGACTAGCGGGAGGAGCGAGCAGTACTTC. Amino acid sequence: CASSEETSGRSEQYF.

The chain's CDR3 is CASSLEGNDQPQHF. In nucleotides, the CDR3 is TGTGCCAGCAGCTTGGAGGGCAACGATCAGCCCCAGCATTTT. This rearrangement joins TRBV5-5 to TRBJ1-5; D is unresolved. Germline lookup yields CDR1 SGHKS and CDR2 YYEKEE (reference sequence). V lost 0 bases to trimming and J lost 5 bases, with 9 bases between them. This CDR3 comprises 14 residues.

Concerning this clone itself: Other DNA sequences in the sample encode the same CDR3. This chain joins TRBV5-1 and TRBJ2-3; 12 bases line up with TRBD2. The CDR3 consists of 16 residues. In germline, CDR1 is SGHRS, CDR2 YFSETQ. V was clipped by 4 bases and J by 2 bases; unmatched bases: 5. In DNA, the CDR3 is TGCGCCAGCAGCCCCCGGACTAGCGGGGACACAGATACGCAGTATTTT. It codes for CASSPRTSGDTDTQYF. The whole variable domain, filled in from reference TRBV5-1 and TRBJ2-3, reads KAGVTQTPRYLIKTRGQQVTLSCSPISGHRSVSWYQQTPGQGLQFLFEYFSETQRNKGNFPGRFSGRQFSNSRSEMNVSTLELGDSALYLCASSPRTSGDTDTQYFGPGTRLTVL.

The chain uses TRBV5-5 and TRBJ2-5; D remains ambiguous. This CDR3 comprises 14 residues. V lost 1 base, J lost 7 bases, and 14 bases lay in between. Germline CDR1 reads SGHKS; CDR2 reads YYEKEE (reference sequence). The CDR3 region is CASSLQLTSGTQYF. DNA for the CDR3: TGTGCCAGCAGCTTGCAACTAACCTCGGGGACCCAGTACTTC.

This clone has more than one count but fewer than ten. This chain uses TRBV9 with TRBJ1-1, with 9 positions matching TRBD1. Germline trimming cut 3 bases from V and 1 base from J; bases unmatched to any gene: 7. CDR3 length: 16 residues. Germline CDR1 and CDR2: SGDLS and YYNGEE. The CDR3 protein is CASSASDRGANTEAFF. For the CDR3, the DNA is TGTGCCAGCAGCGCCAGCGACAGGGGGGCGAACACTGAAGCTTTCTTT.

The rearrangement uses TRBV30 and TRBJ1-2; TRBD1 aligns across 8 bases. This CDR3 is built from 13 residues. Per the germline V gene, CDR1 is GTSNPN and CDR2 is SVGIG (reference sequence). V dropped 5 bases and J dropped 7; count of bases not matched to a gene: 9. CDR3 nucleotides: TGTGCCTGGGAGGACAGGGTCTACCGTGGCTACACCTTC. Amino acid sequence: CAWEDRVYRGYTF.

This clone was detected only a few times. V gene TRBV28 combines with J gene TRBJ1-2, with D unresolved. CDR3 length: 17 residues. The V gene's germline CDR1 is MDHEN and CDR2 SYDVKM. Trimming took off 7 bases at V and 1 base at J, with 22 bases between the two ends. The CDR3 DNA is TGTGCCAGCACCCCGCAAGTCGGGTTTGCATTTAACTATGGCTACACCTTC. Amino acid sequence: CASTPQVGFAFNYGYTF.

This clone was counted between two and nine times. The V and J genes are TRBV6-5 and TRBJ2-1; no clear D gene. CDR3 length: 11 amino acids. Germline V gene sequence: CDR1 MNHEY, CDR2 SVGAGI. The V gene lost 6 bases and the J gene lost 10 bases, with 10 bases spanning the gap. The CDR3 region is CASRIQVEQFF. The CDR3, as DNA: TGTGCCAGCAGGATACAAGTAGAGCAGTTCTTC.

This chain uses TRBV4-1 with TRBJ1-1, with TRBD1 matching over 11 bases. CDR1 is MGHRA and CDR2 is YSYEKL in the germline V gene. The CDR3 sequence is 19 residues long. V dropped 4 bases and J dropped 4; count of bases not matched to a gene: 17. CDR3 amino acids: CASSPRGTGGVFRSTEAFF. Written as DNA, the CDR3 is TGCGCCAGCAGCCCACGAGGGACAGGGGGGGTGTTTAGGAGCACTGAAGCTTTCTTT.